Below, 24 T cell receptor beta chains from the same sample are listed, as sequenced in a study of tumor-infiltrating lymphocytes in primary liver carcinoma. Each 20-30 mg portion of unsorted bulk tissue served as the source for co-extraction of RNA and DNA. Priming with a constant-region primer yielded TCR beta cDNA from about 480 ng total RNA. Generation of the TCR beta libraries relied on three nested multiplex PCR rounds using slightly modified ARM-PCR. Amplification in the first two PCR rounds was performed using TRBV1-TRBV30 forward primers and a C-beta reverse primer for 10 cycles each. TCRdb re-analysed the multiplex PCR reads in MiXCR, keeping a single row per CDR3 protein. The sample has 40,000 to 55,000 distinct CDR3 sequences, 60% to 85% seen once. Sequences were obtained from liver tumor tissue from sampling region 5. Regarding subset: tumor region T5, tumor centre. The receptor source for this set is a man aged 40-55 years with primary liver carcinoma and hepatitis B virus infection.

Concerning this clonotype: The CDR3 carries no conserved terminal phenylalanine or tryptophan, so it likely arises from a read error. The rearrangement links TRBV5-1 to TRBJ1-1; D possibly corresponds to TRBD1 (6 bases). The CDR3 is 15 amino acids. Germline loops: CDR1 SGHRS, CDR2 YFSETQ. The CDR3 here is CTSSFSGTWGTEAFL. Written as DNA, the CDR3 is TGCACCAGCAGCTTCTCCGGGACATGGGGCACTGAAGCTTTCTTA.

This clonotype was observed a single time. Relative to the germline gene, one junction end is altered; a read error may explain this. The chain uses TRBV29-1 and TRBJ2-6; a possible D gene is TRBD1 (5 bases). The CDR3 contains 14 residues. In germline, CDR1 is SQVTM, CDR2 ANQGSEA. The CDR3 region has the DNA TGCAGCGTTGAAGGTGGGTCTGGGGCCAACATCCTGACTTTC. Translating gives CSVEGGSGANILTF.

Points on this clonotype: Given the absence of the conserved phenylalanine or tryptophan at the CDR3 end, a read error is likely. Because the CDR3's place on the DNA is in doubt, the DNA is left out and the CDR3 is given as listed by TCRdb. The chain employs TRBV11-1 and TRBJ2-1; no check of the table's D call, TRBD1, against the DNA was made. From its first to its last residue, the CDR3 has 15 amino acids. Germline V lookup: CDR1 SGHAT, CDR2 FQDESV (reference sequence). CDR3 sequence: CASSFEGRPGDGEFI.

A note on this clonotype: One end of the junction fails to match germline, which may point to a read error. The chain joins TRBV6-1 to TRBJ2-7; D perhaps matches TRBD2 (6 bases). From germline, CDR1 is MNHNS and CDR2 SASEGT. This CDR3 is built from 12 residues. CDR3 coding DNA: TGTGCCAGCAGCTCCCGGGAGCACGAGCTGTACTTC. This sequence encodes CASSSREHELYF.

The chain recombines TRBV12-3 or TRBV12-4 with TRBJ1-5, with a tentative D call TRBD1 (5 bases). The CDR3 is 12 amino acids. The V end lost 2 bases, the J end lost 15 bases, and 14 bases lay between the germline ends. This CDR3 reads CASSLLAGPWHF. The CDR3 nucleotides read TGTGCCAGCAGTTTATTAGCGGGACCCTGGCATTTT.

V is TRBV12-3 or TRBV12-4 and J is TRBJ2-7; D is perhaps TRBD2 (5 bases). Trimming pared 6 bases from V and 5 bases from J, leaving 17 bases between. The CDR3 totals 14 residues. CDR3 in amino acids: CASSTGKGTHEQYF. The CDR3 DNA reads TGTGCCAGCAGCACGGGAAAGGGAACACACGAGCAGTACTTC.

This clonotype came up many times. V usage is TRBV30 and J usage is TRBJ1-1; the D gene is possibly TRBD1 (6 bases). This CDR3 region has 14 residues. Germline V gives CDR1 GTSNPN, CDR2 SVGIG (reference sequence). V was clipped by 3 bases and J by 7 bases, with 18 bases between them. The CDR3, as DNA: TGTGCCTGGAGCGGTCGGGGGGGGCTGGGTGAAGCTTTCTTT. Protein product: CAWSGRGGLGEAFF.

A word on this clonotype: A read error may produce the germline difference seen at one junction end. The chain employs TRBV5-1 and TRBJ2-1; the D is unclear. CDR1 SGHRS and CDR2 YFSETQ come from the germline V gene. This CDR3 is 13 amino acids long. CDR3 protein: CANSLGAYIEQFF. CDR3 coding DNA: TGCGCCAACAGCTTGGGCGCTTACATTGAGCAGTTCTTC.

About this clonotype: A much larger clone lies one base from this, so it may be a read error. The CDR3 does not close with the conserved phenylalanine or tryptophan, likely indicating a read error. This chain links TRBV28 with TRBJ2-5; 7 bases match TRBD2. Germline V gives CDR1 MDHEN, CDR2 SYDVKM. The CDR3 contains 14 residues. The V gene end was trimmed by 5 bases and the J gene end by 3 bases; junction bases not matched to a gene: 6. CDR3 DNA sequence: TGTGCCAGCAGTCGCGGGAGAGGGAAAGAGACCCAGTACTAC. This translates into CASSRGRGKETQYY.

V and J are TRBV29-1 and TRBJ2-1; 11 bases align to TRBD2. This CDR3 contains 14 residues. Germline V CDR1 and CDR2: SQVTM, ANQGSEA. CDR3: CGEDSGRALNEQFF. The CDR3 DNA follows: TGCGGCGAAGATAGCGGGAGGGCCCTCAATGAGCAGTTCTTC.

Concerning this clonotype itself: The junction departs from germline at one end; a sequencing error may be responsible. This sequence joins TRBV29-1 and TRBJ1-1; TRBD1 matches at 8 bases. The CDR3 sequence is 13 residues long. Germline CDR1 is SQVTM and CDR2 is ANQGSEA. CDR3: CSVDGQGATDAFF. DNA of the CDR3: TGCAGTGTTGACGGTCAGGGGGCCACTGATGCTTTCTTC.

The sample holds a few counts of this clonotype. The chain joins TRBV5-4 to TRBJ1-5; 8 nucleotides line up with TRBD1. Per germline, CDR1 SGHNT and CDR2 YYREEE (reference sequence). V lost 8 bases, J lost 11 bases, and 9 bases stayed unmatched. This CDR3 is built from 12 residues. The CDR3 here is CASYRGNQSQHF. Written as DNA, the CDR3 is TGTGCCAGTTACAGGGGGAATCAATCCCAGCATTTT. The full variable domain, with the rest looked up from reference TRBV5-4 and TRBJ1-5, is ETGVTQSPTHLIKTRGQQVTLRCSSQSGHNTVSWYQQALGQGPQFIFQYYREEENGRGNFPPRFSGLQFPNYSSELNVNALELDDSALYLCASYRGNQSQHFGDGTRLSIL.

Note on this clonotype: With a much larger clone just one base away, this may be a read error. No conserved phenylalanine or tryptophan ends this CDR3, so it is likely a read error. The rearrangement links TRBV28 to TRBJ1-2; D uncertain. The CDR3 length is 15 residues. Trimming cost V 5 bases and J 3 bases, with 16 bases left between them. Germline-derived CDR1 and CDR2 are MDHEN and SYDVKM. CDR3: CASSAINSLYYGYTI. The CDR3 DNA reads as TGTGCCAGCAGTGCCATTAACAGCCTCTACTATGGCTACACCATC.

A word on this clonotype: The CDR3 does not close with the conserved phenylalanine or tryptophan, likely indicating a read error. This chain links TRBV29-1 with TRBJ1-4; D is perhaps TRBD1 (6 bases). This CDR3 spans 13 amino acids. CDR1 and CDR2 (germline): SQVTM, ANQGSEA. The CDR3 reads CSVEKDSNGKLFL. CDR3 DNA: TGCAGCGTCGAGAAGGACAGTAATGGAAAACTGTTTTTA.

Worth noting for this clonotype: The CDR3 does not close with the conserved phenylalanine or tryptophan, likely indicating a read error. The limits of the CDR3 on the DNA are not certain, so only TCRdb's listed CDR3 is given. The chain employs TRBV5-1 and TRBJ1-6; the table calls TRBD1, which could not be checked here. The CDR3 is 14 amino acids in total, end residues counted. Germline V gene data show CDR1 as SGHRS and CDR2 as YFSETQ. The CDR3 here is CASSLRTGVSPLHI.

The J gene is TRBJ2-7, the V gene TRBV7-9, with D perhaps TRBD2 (5 bases). Per germline, CDR1 SEHNR and CDR2 FQNEAQ (reference sequence). CDR3 length: 16 amino acids. Trimming stripped 0 bases from V and 8 bases from J, with 20 bases between. CDR3 region: CASSLAAGRALHKQYF. The CDR3 DNA is TGTGCCAGCAGCTTAGCGGCGGGCCGGGCCTTGCACAAGCAGTACTTC.

Concerning this clonotype itself: Germline and junction disagree at one end, which may indicate a read error. The chain links TRBV13 to TRBJ1-6, with a tentative D call TRBD1 (6 bases). The germline CDR1 and CDR2 sequences are PRHDT and FYEKMQ (reference sequence). The CDR3 extends over 15 amino acids. The CDR3 loop reads CASGLYGGYDSPLYF. CDR3 sequence (DNA): TGTGCCAGCGGCTTATATGGGGGCTATGATTCACCCCTCTACTTT.

V and J are TRBV7-8 and TRBJ1-5, with D perhaps matching TRBD1 (6 bases). This CDR3 contains 16 residues. CDR1 is SGHVS and CDR2 is FQNEAQ in the germline V gene. The CDR3 is CVSSPEGGGSNQPQHF. CDR3 DNA sequence: TGTGTCAGTAGCCCCGAGGGAGGGGGTAGCAATCAGCCCCAGCATTTT.

Worth noting for this clonotype: One end of the junction is discordant with germline, which a read error may explain. The rearrangement links TRBV6-6 to TRBJ1-2; D is undetermined. In germline, CDR1 is MNHNY, CDR2 SVGAGI (reference sequence). The CDR3 consists of 14 residues. In DNA, the CDR3 is TGTGCCAGCAGTTCGCGACCGTCTAGCTATGTCTACACCTTC. Amino acid sequence: CASSSRPSSYVYTF.

About this clonotype itself: Compared with germline, one end of the junction differs, possibly owing to a read error. Here the CDR3 reads CAISQDKEAAEAFF. The CDR3 DNA reads TGTGCCATCAGCCAAGATAAGGAGGCGGCTGAAGCTTTCTTT. J is TRBJ1-1 and V is TRBV4-2; D not certain. Germline V lookup: CDR1 LGHNA, CDR2 YNFKEQ. This CDR3 comprises 14 residues.

This clonotype appeared a single time. The CDR3 does not end in the conserved phenylalanine or tryptophan, so this is likely a read error. This chain links TRBV28 with TRBJ2-7; D possibly corresponds to TRBD2 (6 bases). Germline loops: CDR1 MDHEN, CDR2 SYDVKM. The CDR3 is made up of 13 amino acids. CDR3 protein: CVSSLGTAGEQYY. DNA of the CDR3: TGTGTCAGCAGTTTGGGGACGGCGGGAGAGCAGTACTAC.

About this clonotype: A read error may produce the germline difference seen at one junction end. The chain is built from TRBV6-6 and TRBJ1-1; D possibly corresponds to TRBD1 (6 bases). Germline CDR1 and CDR2: MNHNY and SVGAGI (reference sequence). The CDR3 runs 14 residues. The CDR3 reads CASSPGHGSTDAFF. For the CDR3, the DNA is TGTGCCAGCAGTCCGGGACATGGTAGCACTGACGCTTTCTTT.

Remarks on this clonotype: The CDR3 carries no conserved terminal phenylalanine or tryptophan, so it likely arises from a read error. The chain employs TRBV12-3 or TRBV12-4 and TRBJ2-6; weak D call: TRBD2 (5 bases). The CDR3 is 15 residues long. CDR3 residues: CASGLASSGANVLTL. In nucleotides, the CDR3 is TGTGCCAGCGGTTTAGCGTCCTCTGGGGCCAACGTCCTGACTCTC.

A note on this clonotype: A much larger clone is a single base away; this may be a read error. V usage is TRBV7-9 and J usage is TRBJ2-3; TRBD2 agrees at 7 bases. V lost 3 bases and J lost 2; bases outside the gene matches: 5. The CDR3 is 15 amino acids. Looked up from germline, CDR1 is SEHNR and CDR2 is FQNEAQ (reference sequence). The CDR3 DNA is TGTGCCAGCAGCTTCGGGCTAGCGGACACAGATACGCAGTATTTT. It specifies CASSFGLADTDTQYF. Complete variable domain (other parts from reference TRBV7-9 and TRBJ2-3): DTGVSQNPRHKITKRGQNVTFRCDPISEHNRLYWYRQTLGQGPEFLTYFQNEAQLEKSRLLSDRFSAERPKGSFSTLEIQRTEQGDSAMYLCASSFGLADTDTQYFGPGTRLTVL.